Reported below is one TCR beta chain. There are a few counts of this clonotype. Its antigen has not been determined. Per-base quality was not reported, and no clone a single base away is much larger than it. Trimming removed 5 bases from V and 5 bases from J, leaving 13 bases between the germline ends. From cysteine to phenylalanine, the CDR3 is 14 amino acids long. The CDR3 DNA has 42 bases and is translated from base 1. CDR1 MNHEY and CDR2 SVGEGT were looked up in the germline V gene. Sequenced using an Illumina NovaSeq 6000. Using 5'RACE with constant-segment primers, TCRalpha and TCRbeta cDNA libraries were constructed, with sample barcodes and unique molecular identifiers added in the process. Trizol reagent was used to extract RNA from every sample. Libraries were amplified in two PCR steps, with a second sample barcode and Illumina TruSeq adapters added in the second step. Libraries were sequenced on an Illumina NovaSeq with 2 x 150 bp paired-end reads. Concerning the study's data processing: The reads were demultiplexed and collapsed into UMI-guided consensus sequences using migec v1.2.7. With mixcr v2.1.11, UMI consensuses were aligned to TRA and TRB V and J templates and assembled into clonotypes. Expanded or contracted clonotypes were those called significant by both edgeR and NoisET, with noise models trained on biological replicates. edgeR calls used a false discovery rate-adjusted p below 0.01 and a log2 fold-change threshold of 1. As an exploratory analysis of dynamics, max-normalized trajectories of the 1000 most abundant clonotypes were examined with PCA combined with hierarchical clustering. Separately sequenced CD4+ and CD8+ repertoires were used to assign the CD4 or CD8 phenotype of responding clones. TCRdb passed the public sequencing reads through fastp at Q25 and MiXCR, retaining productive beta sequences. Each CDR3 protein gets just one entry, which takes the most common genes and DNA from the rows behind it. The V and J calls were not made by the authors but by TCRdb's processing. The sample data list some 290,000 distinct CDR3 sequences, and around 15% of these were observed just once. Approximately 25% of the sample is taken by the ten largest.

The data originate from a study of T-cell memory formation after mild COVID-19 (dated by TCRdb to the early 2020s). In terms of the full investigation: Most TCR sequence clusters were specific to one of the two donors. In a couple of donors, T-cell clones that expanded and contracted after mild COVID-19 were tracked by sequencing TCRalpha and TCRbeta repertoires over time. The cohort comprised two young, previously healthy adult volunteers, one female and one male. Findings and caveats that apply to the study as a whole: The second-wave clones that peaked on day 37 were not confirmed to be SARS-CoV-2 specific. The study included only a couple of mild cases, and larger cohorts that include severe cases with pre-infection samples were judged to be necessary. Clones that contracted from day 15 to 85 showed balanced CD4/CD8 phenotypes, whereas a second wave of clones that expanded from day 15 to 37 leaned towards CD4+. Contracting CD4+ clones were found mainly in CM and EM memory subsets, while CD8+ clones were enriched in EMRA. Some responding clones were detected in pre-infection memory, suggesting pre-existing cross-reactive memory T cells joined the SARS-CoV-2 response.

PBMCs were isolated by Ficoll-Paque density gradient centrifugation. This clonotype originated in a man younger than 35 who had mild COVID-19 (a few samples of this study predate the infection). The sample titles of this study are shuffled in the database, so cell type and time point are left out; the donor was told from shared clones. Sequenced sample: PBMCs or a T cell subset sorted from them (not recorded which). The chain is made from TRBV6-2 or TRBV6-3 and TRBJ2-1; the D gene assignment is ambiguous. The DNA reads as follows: TGTGCCAGCAGTCACCCGGGCCCCAACAATGAGCAGTTCTTC. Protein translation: CASSHPGPNNEQFF.